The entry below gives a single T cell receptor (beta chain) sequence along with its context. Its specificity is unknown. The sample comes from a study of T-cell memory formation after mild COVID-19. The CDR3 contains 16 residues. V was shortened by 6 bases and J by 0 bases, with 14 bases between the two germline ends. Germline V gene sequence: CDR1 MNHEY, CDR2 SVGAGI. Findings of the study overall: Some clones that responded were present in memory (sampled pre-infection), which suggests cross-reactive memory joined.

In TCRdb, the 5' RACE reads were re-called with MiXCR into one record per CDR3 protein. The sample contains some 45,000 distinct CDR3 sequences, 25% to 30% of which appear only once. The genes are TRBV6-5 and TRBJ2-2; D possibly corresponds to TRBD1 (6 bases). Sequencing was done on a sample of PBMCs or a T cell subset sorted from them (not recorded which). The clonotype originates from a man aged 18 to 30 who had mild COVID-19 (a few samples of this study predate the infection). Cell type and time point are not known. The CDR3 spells CASSYQTGSNTGELFF. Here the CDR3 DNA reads TGTGCCAGCAGCTATCAAACAGGGTCGAACACCGGGGAGCTGTTTTTT.